Included here is one TCR beta chain sequence, with context. Its antigen is still unknown. This sample was included in a study of CD8+CD57+ T cells in acquired aplastic anemia. Study context: DNA per sorted CD4+ or CD8+ sample ranged roughly 0.19 to 30 ug, averaging 3.2 ug. Healthy donors had, on average, roughly 9.8 million reads for their CD4+ cells. Study-level results: Significance was not reached for CD8+ Simpson's diversity between patients and controls. Patients and controls shared under 35 CD8+ CDR3 sequences, highly expressed in patients.

Per the germline V gene, CDR1 is SSHAT and CDR2 is FNYEAQ (reference sequence). The CDR3 contains 15 residues. V shed 2 bases and J shed 19 bases, with 24 bases lying between them. TCR beta VDJ and CDR3 were profiled, and genomic DNA was the template. TCRdb processed the reads anew with MiXCR; each CDR3 protein has one entry. The sample has hundreds of thousands of distinct CDR3 sequences; under 80% are singletons. This TCR derives from a human donor in good health, serving as a control. V gene TRBV7-7 combines with J gene TRBJ1-6; D remains unclear. The material sequenced was sorted CD4+, CD8+, or CD8+CD57+ T cells (not recorded which) from PBMCs. CDR3 sequence: CASSLRASSEAFFHF. DNA of the CDR3: TGTGCCAGCAGCTTACGCGCCTCCTCTGAAGCATTCTTTCACTTT.